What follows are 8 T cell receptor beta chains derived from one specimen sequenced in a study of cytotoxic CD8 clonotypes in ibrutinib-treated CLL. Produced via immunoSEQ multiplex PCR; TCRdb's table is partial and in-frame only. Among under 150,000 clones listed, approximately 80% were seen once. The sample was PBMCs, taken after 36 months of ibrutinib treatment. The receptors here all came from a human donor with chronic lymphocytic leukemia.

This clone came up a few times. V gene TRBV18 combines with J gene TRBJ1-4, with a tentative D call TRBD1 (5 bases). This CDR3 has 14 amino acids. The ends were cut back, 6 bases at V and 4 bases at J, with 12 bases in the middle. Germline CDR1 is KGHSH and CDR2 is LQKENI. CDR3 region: CASSPGGVNEKLFF. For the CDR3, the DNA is TGTGCCAGCTCTCCCGGAGGGGTTAATGAAAAACTGTTTTTT.

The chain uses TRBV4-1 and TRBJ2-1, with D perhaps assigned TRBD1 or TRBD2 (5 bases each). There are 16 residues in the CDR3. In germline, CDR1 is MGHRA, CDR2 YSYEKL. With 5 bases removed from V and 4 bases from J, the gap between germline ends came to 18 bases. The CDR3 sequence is CASSSPGTRVYNEQFF. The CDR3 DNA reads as TGCGCCAGCAGCTCGCCGGGGACCCGGGTTTACAATGAGCAGTTCTTC.

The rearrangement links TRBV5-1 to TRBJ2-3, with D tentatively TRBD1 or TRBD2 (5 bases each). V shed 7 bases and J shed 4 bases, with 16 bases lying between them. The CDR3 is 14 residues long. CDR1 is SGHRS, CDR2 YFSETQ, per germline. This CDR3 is CASRGPRVPDTQYF. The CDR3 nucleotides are TGCGCCAGCCGGGGCCCTCGAGTCCCAGATACGCAGTATTTT.

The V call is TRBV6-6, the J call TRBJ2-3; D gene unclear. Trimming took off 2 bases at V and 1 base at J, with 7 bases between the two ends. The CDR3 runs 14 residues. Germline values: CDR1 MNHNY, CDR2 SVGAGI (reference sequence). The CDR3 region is CASSYPPGTDTQYF. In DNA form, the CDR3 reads TGTGCCAGCAGTTACCCACCGGGCACAGATACGCAGTATTTT.

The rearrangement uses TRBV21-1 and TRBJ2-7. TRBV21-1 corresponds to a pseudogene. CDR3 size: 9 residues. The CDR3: CASRVEQYF. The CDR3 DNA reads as TGTGCCAGCAGGGTCGAGCAGTACTTC.

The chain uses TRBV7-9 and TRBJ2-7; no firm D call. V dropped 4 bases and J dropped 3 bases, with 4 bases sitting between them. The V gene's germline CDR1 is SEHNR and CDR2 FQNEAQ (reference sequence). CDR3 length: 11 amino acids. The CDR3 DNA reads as TGTGCCAGCAGCTCCTTCTACGAGCAGTACTTC. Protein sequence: CASSSFYEQYF.

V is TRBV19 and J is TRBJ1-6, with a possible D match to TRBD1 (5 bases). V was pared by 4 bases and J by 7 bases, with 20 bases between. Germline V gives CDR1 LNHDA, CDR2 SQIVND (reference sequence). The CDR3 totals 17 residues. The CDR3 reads CASSRRRQRGRNSPLHF. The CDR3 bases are TGTGCCAGTAGTAGAAGACGACAGCGGGGTCGAAATTCACCCCTCCACTTT.

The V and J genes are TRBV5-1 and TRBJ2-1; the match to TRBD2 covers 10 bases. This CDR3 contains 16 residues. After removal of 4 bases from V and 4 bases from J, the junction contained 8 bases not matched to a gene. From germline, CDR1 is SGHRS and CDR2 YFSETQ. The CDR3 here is CASSPLSGGAYNEQFF. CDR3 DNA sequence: TGCGCCAGCAGCCCCCTGAGCGGGGGGGCTTACAATGAGCAGTTCTTC.